This TCR beta chain was sequenced for a study of identical twins. Study-wide results and limits: Partly confounded zero-insertion analyses could result from invariant MAIT and iNKT cells. While abundant cord blood beta clonotypes carried fewer insertions, memory repertoires showed no such pattern.

The V gene's germline CDR1 is LGHDT and CDR2 YNNKEL (reference sequence). The V end lost 4 bases, the J end lost 7 bases, and 20 bases lay between the germline ends. The CDR3 is made up of 15 amino acids. A note on this clonotype: Its target is not known.

Template switching added a universal primer binding site, and final cDNA carried unique molecular identifiers. TCRdb re-called the 5' RACE reads with MiXCR, one entry per CDR3 protein. Of 1,800,000 or so distinct CDR3 sequences listed, under 35% are singletons. Material for sequencing was cord blood. The J gene is TRBJ2-7, the V gene TRBV3-1, with D perhaps matching TRBD1 (5 bases). The source of this sequence is a newborn girl in good health. Here the CDR3 reads CASSPDRRPFGEQYF. In DNA, the CDR3 is TGTGCCAGCAGCCCCGACAGAAGGCCCTTTGGGGAGCAGTACTTC.